What follows are 2 T cell receptor beta chains derived from one specimen sequenced in a study of a mutant IDH1 vaccine in newly diagnosed glioma. Here immunoSEQ multiplex PCR was the method, and the copy in TCRdb shows in-frame clones only, minus some. This table holds 75,000 to 100,000 clones, roughly 87% found once. Time point defined: baseline, week 1 (first vaccination visit). Noted treatment: pre-vaccination baseline after standard-of-care therapy. This sample comprised PBMCs, obtained from a glioma patient treated with radiotherapy, temozolomide or both. The receptor set was obtained from a man aged 35 to 55 with glioma. Some clones in this sample may be carry-over from other donors' samples.

The J gene is TRBJ2-7, the V gene TRBV14; D gene uncertain. The CDR3 runs to 13 residues. Germline CDR1 and CDR2: SGHDN and FVKESK. Trimming took off 1 base at V and 4 bases at J, with 8 bases between the two ends. CDR3 region: CASSQVNGYEQYF. CDR3 bases: TGTGCCAGCAGCCAAGTTAATGGATACGAGCAGTACTTC.

V and J are TRBV6-1 and TRBJ2-1; no clear D gene. The CDR3 loop spans 14 amino acids. Germline V gene data show CDR1 as MNHNS and CDR2 as SASEGT. Trimming removed 8 bases from V and 1 base from J, with 12 bases in between. The DNA for the CDR3 is TGTGCCAGCGGTGGGGTTGGTTCCTACAATGAGCAGTTCTTC. This codes for CASGGVGSYNEQFF.